This T cell receptor (beta chain) appears in the sequencing data of a study of blood T cell repertoires in COVID-19. In the study overall: The study drew acute and convalescent COVID-19 samples from the United States, Italy and Spain. PBMCs, B-cell-depleted T cells, or T cells were the source of the cDNA or gDNA that made up the material.

The germline V and J ends were trimmed by 2 bases and 6 bases, with 8 bases remaining between them. The length of the CDR3 is 12 residues. The germline V gene has CDR1 SGHAT and CDR2 FQNNGV. Authors' analysis steps: Amplifying reference gene primers gave estimates of nucleated cell counts. TCRdb keeps only in-frame clones here, not all; method: immunoSEQ multiplex PCR. V and J calls and clone size are those listed in that table; D and trimming were worked out from the DNA. This sample yields a few hundred thousand clones, of which roughly 90% are seen a single time; 0.95% to 1.3% belongs to the top ten.

The specimen was peripheral blood. The rearrangement joins TRBV11-2 to TRBJ2-7; no clear D gene. This TCR came from a woman in her forties with COVID-19, enrolled during active disease. Here the CDR3 DNA reads TGTGCCAGCAGCTTAACCCCGAGCGAGCAGTACTTC. This translates into CASSLTPSEQYF.